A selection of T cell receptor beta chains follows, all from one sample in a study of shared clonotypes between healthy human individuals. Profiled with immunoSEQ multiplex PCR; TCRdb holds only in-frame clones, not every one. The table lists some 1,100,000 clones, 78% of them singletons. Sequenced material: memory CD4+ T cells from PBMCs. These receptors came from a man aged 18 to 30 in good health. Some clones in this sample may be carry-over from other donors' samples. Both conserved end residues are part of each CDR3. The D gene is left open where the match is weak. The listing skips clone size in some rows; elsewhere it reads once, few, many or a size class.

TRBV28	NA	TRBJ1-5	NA	CASHRSNQPQHF	TGTGCCAGCCACCGAAGCAATCAGCCCCAGCATTTT
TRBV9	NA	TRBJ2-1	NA	CASSVAGLPSGDEQFF	TGTGCCAGCAGCGTGGCCGGACTACCATCTGGCGATGAGCAGTTCTTC
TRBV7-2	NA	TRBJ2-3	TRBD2	CASSLGAGGFTDTQYF	TGTGCCAGCAGCTTAGGTGCGGGAGGGTTCACAGATACGCAGTATTTT
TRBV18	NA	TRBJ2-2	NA	CASSKSGANTGELFF	TGTGCCAGCTCTAAATCAGGGGCCAACACCGGGGAGCTGTTTTTT
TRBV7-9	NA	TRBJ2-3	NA	CASSGRGGGSTDTQYF	TGTGCCAGCAGCGGCCGGGGAGGGGGCAGCACAGATACGCAGTATTTT
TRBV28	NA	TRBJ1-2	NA	CASSSAGTTSQSGGYTF	TGTGCCAGCAGTTCAGCCGGGACAACTTCCCAAAGCGGTGGCTACACCTTC
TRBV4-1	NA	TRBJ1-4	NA	CASSQALVATNEKLFF	TGCGCCAGCAGCCAAGCCCTGGTTGCAACTAATGAAAAACTGTTTTTT
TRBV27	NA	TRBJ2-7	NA	CASSSWRVSSYEQYF	TGTGCCAGCAGTTCTTGGAGGGTGAGTTCCTACGAGCAGTACTTC
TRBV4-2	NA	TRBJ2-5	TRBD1	CASSPWTGNGETQYF	TGTGCCAGCAGCCCATGGACAGGGAACGGAGAGACCCAGTACTTC
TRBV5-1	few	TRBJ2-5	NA	CASSFGGRETQYF	TGCGCCAGCAGCTTCGGGGGCAGGGAGACCCAGTACTTC
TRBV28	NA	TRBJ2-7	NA	CASRSGHLMVEQYF	TGTGCCAGCAGATCCGGGCACCTTATGGTGGAGCAGTACTTC
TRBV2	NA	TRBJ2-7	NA	CASGLSTYEQYF	TGTGCCAGCGGACTCTCGACCTACGAGCAGTACTTC
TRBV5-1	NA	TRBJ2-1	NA	CASSLEGLYNEQFF	TGCGCCAGCAGCTTGGAAGGATTATACAATGAGCAGTTCTTC
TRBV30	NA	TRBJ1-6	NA	CAWGRDLRSPLHF	TGTGCCTGGGGACGGGATTTGCGTTCACCCCTCCACTTT
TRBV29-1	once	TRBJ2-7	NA	CSVQTGDRQYF	TGCAGCGTCCAAACCGGAGACCGGCAGTACTTC
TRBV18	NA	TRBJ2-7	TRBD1	CASSPGTAVSYEQYF	TGTGCCAGCTCCCCCGGGACAGCAGTATCCTACGAGCAGTACTTC
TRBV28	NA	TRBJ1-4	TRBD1	CASSSGQGYEKLFF	TGTGCCAGCAGTTCAGGACAGGGTTACGAAAAACTGTTTTTT
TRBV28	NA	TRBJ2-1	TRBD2	CASSWGGSLAGEQFF	TGTGCCAGCAGTTGGGGAGGGTCCCTAGCGGGAGAGCAGTTCTTC
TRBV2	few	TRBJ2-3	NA	CASSIVGTTDTQYF	TGTGCCAGCAGTATAGTCGGCACCACAGATACGCAGTATTTT
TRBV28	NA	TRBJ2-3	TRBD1	CASSLPPGGTTDTQYF	TGTGCCAGCAGTCTACCACCAGGGGGAACCACAGATACGCAGTATTTT
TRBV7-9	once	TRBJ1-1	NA	CASSPRGQNTEAFF	TGTGCCAGCAGCCCAAGGGGACAGAACACTGAAGCTTTCTTT
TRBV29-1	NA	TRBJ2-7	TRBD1	CSVGRTGSYEQYF	TGCAGCGTGGGGCGGACAGGGTCCTACGAGCAGTACTTC
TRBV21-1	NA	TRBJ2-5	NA	CASRYRARGRARRGQTQYF	TGTGCCAGCAGATACAGGGCCCGCGGGAGGGCCAGACGAGGCCAGACCCAGTACTTC